The 9 T cell receptor beta chains in this list originate from one sample, sequenced in a study of OX40 agonist ivuxolimab in advanced cancers. Repertoires were generated with immunoSEQ multiplex PCR, while TCRdb's copy carries only in-frame clones and drops some. Of fewer than 20,000 clones in the sample, about 85% were seen once. Sequences were derived from CD4+ or CD8+ T cells sorted from blood, sampled in a trial of the OX40 agonist ivuxolimab. These receptors all stem from an adult with an advanced solid tumor such as melanoma, head and neck, liver or kidney cancer.

This clone came up a few times. The chain couples TRBV5-1 to TRBJ2-2; TRBD2 aligns across 14 bases. Germline loops: CDR1 SGHRS, CDR2 YFSETQ. J gave up 6 bases and V 5 bases, and 3 bases lay outside the gene matches. CDR3 length: 15 amino acids. In DNA form, the CDR3 reads TGCGCCAGCAGGGGGGGACTAGCGGGAGCCGGGGAGCTGTTTTTT. Its translation: CASRGGLAGAGELFF.

CDR3 protein: CASSLGTTTDTEAFF. CDR3 nucleotides: TGCGCCAGCAGCCTGGGGACGACGACAGACACTGAAGCTTTCTTT. The chain carries TRBV4-3 and TRBJ1-1, with D perhaps matching TRBD1 (5 bases). Trimming pared 4 bases from V and 3 bases from J, leaving 15 bases between. The CDR3 totals 15 residues. Germline V gives CDR1 LGHNA, CDR2 YSLEER.

The chain couples TRBV27 to TRBJ2-3; 7 bases fit TRBD2. V shed 3 bases, J shed 2 bases, and the junction held 8 bases outside the gene matches. The CDR3 has 16 residues. Germline V gene data show CDR1 as MNHEY and CDR2 as SMNVEV (reference sequence). DNA of the CDR3: TGTGCCAGCAGTTTCGGGTCTAGCGGATCCACAGATACGCAGTATTTT. Protein: CASSFGSSGSTDTQYF.

V and J are TRBV4-3 and TRBJ2-7; 7 positions match TRBD1. From germline, CDR1 is LGHNA and CDR2 YSLEER. This CDR3 contains 14 residues. With 6 bases clipped from V and 4 bases from J, the junction kept 9 bases outside the gene matches. Here the CDR3 DNA reads TGCGCCAGCAGTCTAGAGACAGGGCTATACGAGCAGTACTTC. Protein product: CASSLETGLYEQYF.

This clone was detected once. The junction departs from germline at one end; a sequencing error may be responsible. The genes are TRBV7-7 and TRBJ2-2; D gene uncertain. Germline-derived CDR1 and CDR2 are SSHAT and FNYEAQ (reference sequence). The CDR3 is 14 residues long. The CDR3 here is CASSLVANTGELFF. CDR3 DNA sequence: TGTGCTAGCAGCTTGGTAGCGAACACCGGGGAGCTGTTTTTT.

The J gene is TRBJ2-3, the V gene TRBV6-5, with D possibly matching TRBD1 (7 bases). The CDR3 length is 13 residues. V lost 6 bases and J lost 5, with 12 bases in between. CDR1 and CDR2 from the germline V gene are MNHEY and SVGAGI. The CDR3 loop is CASSSGGLDTQYF. CDR3 nucleotide sequence: TGTGCCAGCAGCTCAGGGGGGTTAGATACGCAGTATTTT.

The chain uses TRBV7-9 and TRBJ2-2; D is unclear. V was trimmed by 5 bases and J by 5 bases, leaving 12 bases between them. The germline CDR1 and CDR2 sequences are SEHNR and FQNEAQ (reference sequence). This CDR3 has 14 residues. CDR3 in amino acids: CASSPSVRTGELFF. In DNA, the CDR3 is TGTGCCAGCAGCCCGTCGGTTCGGACCGGGGAGCTGTTTTTT.

For the CDR3, the DNA is TGTGCCAGCAGCAGGACTATTTCCGAGCAGTACTTC. Its protein product is CASSRTISEQYF. This chain joins TRBV7-2 and TRBJ2-7; possible D gene TRBD2, 6 bases. Deletions cut 5 bases from V and 6 bases from J, with 11 bases between. The CDR3 has 12 residues. Germline V CDR1 and CDR2: SGHTA, FQGNSA.

The table lists this clone with a count of one. This sequence joins TRBV9 and TRBJ2-1, with D unclear. Trimming took off 3 bases at V and 10 bases at J, with 23 bases between the two ends. The CDR3 has 16 amino acids. The germline V gene has CDR1 SGDLS and CDR2 YYNGEE. CDR3 protein: CASSAFLGLGLHEQFF. The CDR3 coding sequence is TGTGCCAGCAGCGCGTTTCTCGGCCTTGGGTTGCACGAGCAGTTCTTC. Full variable domain (outside the CDR3, taken from reference TRBV9 and TRBJ2-1): DSGVTQTPKHLITATGQRVTLRCSPRSGDLSVYWYQQSLDQGLQFLIQYYNGEERAKGNILERFSAQQFPDLHSELNLSSLELGDSALYFCASSAFLGLGLHEQFFGPGTRLTVL.